The 23 T cell receptor beta chains below all came from one sample that was sequenced in a study of Tregs in tolerant kidney transplant recipients. Measured with immunoSEQ multiplex PCR; TCRdb has only the in-frame clones, and not every one. Its listing shows approximately 15,000 clones. Related graft donors supplied nonmyeloablative bone marrow transplants, and mixed chimerism was transient. The sequenced sample was CD8+ T cells from blood (PBMCs), obtained 6 months after the transplant. The receptors were sampled from a human patient who received a combined kidney and bone marrow transplant. Some of the T cells might come from the graft donor.

With regard to this clone: The junction shows a germline mismatch at one end, possibly a read error. The sequence runs out 3 residues before the end of the CDR3; the remainder is reconstructed from the germline J gene. This sequence joins TRBV4-2 and TRBJ1-5, with D perhaps matching TRBD1 (6 bases). There are 15 residues in the CDR3. Germline V gene sequence: CDR1 LGHNA, CDR2 YNFKEQ. Here the CDR3 reads CASSLYLQGNQPQHF. The covered CDR3 bases are TGCGCCAGCAGCCTGTACCTACAGGGAAATCAGCCC.

On this clone: The CDR3 is cut off 3 residues early in the read; its end comes from the germline J gene. The chain combines TRBV19 with TRBJ2-1; D is unresolved. The CDR3 length is 15 residues. Trimming left V 3 bases short and J 1 base short, with 10 bases between. Germline loops: CDR1 LNHDA, CDR2 SQIVND (reference sequence). CDR3: CASSIVAVSYNEQFF. The CDR3 DNA, read in part, is TGTGCCAGTAGTATTGTGGCGGTTTCCTACAATGAG.

Remarks on this clone: One end of the junction fails to match germline, which may point to a read error. The read ends 3 residues before the CDR3 terminus; that terminus is restored from the germline J gene. The same CDR3 is also encoded by other DNA sequences in this sample. V and J are TRBV6-1 and TRBJ1-6; maybe TRBD1 (5 bases). Germline CDR1 and CDR2: MNHNS and SASEGT. The CDR3 is 13 amino acids. Partial CDR3 DNA: TGTGCCAGCAGTGAGACAGAGCATTCCCCC. Protein sequence: CASSETEHSP. The CDR3 reads in full as CASSETEHSPLHF.

In regard to this clone: The read is 3 residues too short to cover the CDR3 end, so that end is filled in from the germline J gene. This chain links TRBV20-1 with TRBJ1-1, with 7 positions matching TRBD1. The CDR3 loop spans 10 amino acids. Germline assignment: CDR1 DFQATT and CDR2 SNEGSKA (reference sequence). CDR3 protein: CSANQGEAFF. Incomplete CDR3 DNA: TGCAGTGCTAATCAGGGGGAG.

In the case of this clone: The sequence runs out 3 residues before the end of the CDR3; the remainder is reconstructed from the germline J gene. V and J are TRBV11-2 and TRBJ2-7, with 10 nucleotides matching TRBD1. The CDR3 length is 15 residues. Germline CDR1 reads SGHAT; CDR2 reads FQNNGV. Trimming took 4 bases from V and 4 from J; bases not matched to a gene: 7. CDR3 protein: CASSSPGQGWYEQYF. Partial CDR3 DNA: TGTGCCAGCAGCTCACCGGGACAGGGGTGGTACGAG.

Points on this clone: The read terminates 3 residues ahead of where the CDR3 ends, so the germline J gene completes it. The genes are TRBV14 and TRBJ2-5; D is possibly TRBD2 (5 bases). The germline V gene encodes CDR1 SGHDN and CDR2 FVKESK. This CDR3 has 14 residues. Deletions cut 0 bases from V and 5 bases from J, with 10 bases between. The CDR3 protein is CASSQDPGEETQYF. CDR3 DNA (partial): TGTGCCAGCAGCCAAGATCCCGGGGAGGAGACC.

Remarks on this clone: The sequence runs out 3 residues before the end of the CDR3; the remainder is reconstructed from the germline J gene. The chain recombines TRBV7-7 with TRBJ2-7, with TRBD1 identical over 12 bases. The ends lost 3 bases at V and 4 bases at J; junction bases unmatched: 4. The CDR3 length is 15 residues. The germline gives CDR1 SSHAT, CDR2 FNYEAQ (reference sequence). The CDR3 DNA, read in part, is TGTGCCAGCAGCTTGGGGACAGGGGGCGGGTACGAG. It specifies CASSLGTGGGYE. The entire CDR3 reads CASSLGTGGGYEQYF.

In the case of this clone: Coverage ceases 3 residues before the CDR3 finishes, and the germline J gene fills in the end. This rearrangement joins TRBV10-1 to TRBJ2-2, with D maybe TRBD2 (5 bases). Per the germline V gene, CDR1 is WNHNN and CDR2 is SYGVQD (reference sequence). The V end lost 2 bases, the J end lost 2 bases, and 15 bases lay between the germline ends. The CDR3 is made up of 17 amino acids. The CDR3 loop reads CASSEPPTSANTGELFF. The sequenced CDR3 bases are TGCGCCAGCAGTGAGCCCCCTACTAGTGCCAACACCGGGGAG.

The sequenced CDR3 bases are TGTGCCAGCAGCGCCCGGGACAGATCCACCGGGGAG. It specifies CASSARDRSTGE. The full CDR3 reads CASSARDRSTGELFF. The V call is TRBV9, the J call TRBJ2-2; 7 bases align to TRBD1. The sequence runs out 3 residues before the end of the CDR3; the remainder is reconstructed from the germline J gene. V shed 3 bases, J shed 4 bases, and the junction held 6 bases outside the gene matches. The CDR3 is made up of 15 amino acids. Germline loops: CDR1 SGDLS, CDR2 YYNGEE. Complete variable domain (other parts from reference TRBV9 and TRBJ2-2): DSGVTQTPKHLITATGQRVTLRCSPRSGDLSVYWYQQSLDQGLQFLIQYYNGEERAKGNILERFSAQQFPDLHSELNLSSLELGDSALYFCASSARDRSTGELFFGEGSRLTVL.

Remarks on this clone: The read is 3 residues too short to cover the CDR3 end, so that end is filled in from the germline J gene. This chain connects TRBV11-2 to TRBJ2-5; maybe TRBD2 (5 bases). This CDR3 comprises 15 residues. Germline CDR1 SGHAT, CDR2 FQNNGV. Trimming cost V 3 bases and J 2 bases, with 13 bases left between them. Partial CDR3 DNA: TGTGCCAGCAGCTTGACTATACGGAATCAAGAGACC. Protein product: CASSLTIRNQET. The CDR3 in its entirety is CASSLTIRNQETQYF.

On this clone: With the read ending 3 residues before the CDR3 end, the germline J gene is used to fill in that end. The V call is TRBV6-2 or TRBV6-3, the J call TRBJ2-3; weak D call: TRBD2 (6 bases). The CDR3 has 15 residues. From germline, CDR1 is MNHEY and CDR2 SVGEGT. The V gene lost 0 bases and the J gene lost 0 bases, with 7 bases spanning the gap. CDR3 residues: CASSYSGTSTDTQYF. The part of the CDR3 DNA that was read is TGTGCCAGCAGTTACTCCGGGACTAGCACAGATACG.

For this clone: The read ends 3 residues early relative to the CDR3; the germline J gene fills the gap. This chain connects TRBV7-2 to TRBJ2-7, with 8 bases fitting TRBD1. The CDR3 extends over 15 amino acids. Trimming cost V 4 bases and J 4 bases; bases outside gene matches: 9. Germline CDR1 is SGHTA and CDR2 is FQGNSA. CDR3 DNA (partial): TGTGCCAGCAGCTCCCGCAACAGGGGGGAGTACGAG. Translating it yields CASSSRNRGEYE. The whole CDR3 protein is CASSSRNRGEYEQYF. The whole variable domain, filled in from reference TRBV7-2 and TRBJ2-7, reads GAGVSQSPSNKVTEKGKDVELRCDPISGHTALYWYRQSLGQGLEFLIYFQGNSAPDKSGLPSDRFSAERTGGSVSTLTIQRTQQEDSAVYLCASSSRNRGEYEQYFGPGTRLTVT.

As for this clone: The CDR3 is cut off 3 residues early in the read; its end comes from the germline J gene. The chain is built from TRBV7-6 and TRBJ2-7, with TRBD2 matching 13 bases. The CDR3 spans 14 residues. The V segment lost 7 bases and the J segment 5 bases; nucleotides outside the gene matches: 5. Germline V CDR1 and CDR2: SGHVS, FNYEAQ. The CDR3 sequence is CASTSTSGGHEQYF. CDR3 DNA, as far as it was read: TGTGCCAGCACCTCGACTAGCGGGGGGCACGAG.

In the case of this clone: The CDR3 goes on 3 residues after the read ends, and that part is filled in from the germline J gene. The V and J genes are TRBV19 and TRBJ1-1, with D possibly matching TRBD1 (5 bases). CDR3 size: 11 residues. The germline gives CDR1 LNHDA, CDR2 SQIVND (reference sequence). Trimming shortened V by 7 bases and J by 6 bases, and 9 bases separated the two germline ends. CDR3 bases read: TGTGCCAGTACTGGGGGGTCTGAA. Translated: CASTGGSE. The full CDR3 sequence reads CASTGGSEAFF. Drawing the rest from reference TRBV19 and TRBJ1-1, the complete variable domain is DGGITQSPKYLFRKEGQNVTLSCEQNLNHDAMYWYRQDPGQGLRLIYYSQIVNDFQKGDIAEGYSVSREKKESFPLTVTSAQKNPTAFYLCASTGGSEAFFGQGTRLTVV.

Worth noting for this clone: The CDR3 is cut off 3 residues early in the read; its end comes from the germline J gene. This chain links TRBV4-1 with TRBJ2-7; TRBD2 agrees at 10 bases. V dropped 4 bases and J dropped 3; count of bases not matched to a gene: 6. The CDR3 has 15 residues. The germline V gene encodes CDR1 MGHRA and CDR2 YSYEKL. The CDR3 here is CASSLLAGANYEQYF. The part of the CDR3 DNA that was read is TGCGCCAGCAGCCTGCTAGCGGGGGCCAACTACGAG.

As regards this clone: The read gets to within 3 residues of the CDR3 end, and the germline J gene fills in the rest. The chain combines TRBV18 with TRBJ1-2; D is unresolved. The CDR3 sequence is 16 residues long. The germline gives CDR1 KGHSH, CDR2 LQKENI. The chain's CDR3 is CASSPPGGRALDTYTF. The sequenced part of the CDR3 DNA is TGTGCCAGCTCACCTCCCGGCGGGAGGGCCCTGGATACC.

Concerning this clone itself: The CDR3 goes on 3 residues after the read ends, and that part is filled in from the germline J gene. V usage is TRBV10-3 and J usage is TRBJ2-7, with TRBD2 matching over 13 bases. Germline V gene lookup returns CDR1 ENHRY and CDR2 SYGVKD. V gave up 2 bases and J gave up 2 bases; unmatched junction bases: 12. The CDR3 consists of 19 residues. CDR3 DNA, as far as it was read: TGTGCCATCAGTGAGATGGGGGAGACTAGCGGGGGGACCCCCTACGAG. This translates into CAISEMGETSGGTPYE. The full CDR3 reads CAISEMGETSGGTPYEQYF.

With regard to this clone: The CDR3 end is not reached by the read, which stops 3 residues before it; the germline J gene fills it in. V gene TRBV9 combines with J gene TRBJ2-1; 9 bases are a match to TRBD2. Trimming at V came to 4 bases and at J to 4 bases, leaving 3 bases not matched to a gene. The CDR3 consists of 14 residues. The germline CDR1 and CDR2 sequences are SGDLS and YYNGEE. The CDR3 bases that were read are TGTGCCAGCAGCTCGGGACTAGCATACAATGAG. Amino acids: CASSSGLAYNE. The CDR3 in its entirety is CASSSGLAYNEQFF.

In regard to this clone: Read coverage stops 3 residues before the CDR3 terminus; the germline J gene supplies the remainder. The J gene is TRBJ2-2, the V gene TRBV29-1, with TRBD1 matching 8 bases. Looked up from germline, CDR1 is SQVTM and CDR2 is ANQGSEA. CDR3 length equals 14 residues. J lost 7 bases, V lost 4 bases, and 8 bases had no gene match. The sequenced part of the CDR3 DNA is TGCAGCGTTGGGGGGCAGGGGGCCGGCGGGGAG. Translated: CSVGGQGAGGE. The complete CDR3 protein is CSVGGQGAGGELFF.

In regard to this clone: With the read ending 3 residues before the CDR3 end, the germline J gene is used to fill in that end. The rearrangement joins TRBV12-5 to TRBJ2-1; tentatively, D is TRBD1 or TRBD2 (5 bases each). With 9 bases removed from V and 8 bases from J, the gap between germline ends came to 8 bases. Germline-derived CDR1 and CDR2 are LGHNT and FRNRAP. The CDR3 contains 10 residues. The part of the CDR3 DNA that was read is TGTGCTAGCAGAGGGGATGAG. This sequence encodes CASRGDE. The entire CDR3 sequence reads CASRGDEQFF. The whole variable domain, remainder taken from reference TRBV12-5 and TRBJ2-1, is DARVTQTPRHKVTEMGQEVTMRCQPILGHNTVFWYRQTMMQGLELLAYFRNRAPLDDSGMPKDRFSAEMPDATLATLKIQPSEPRDSAVYFCASRGDEQFFGPGTRLTVL.

About this clone itself: An end of the junction does not agree with germline; a read error may underlie this. The read gets to within 3 residues of the CDR3 end, and the germline J gene fills in the rest. The chain uses TRBV5-1 and TRBJ2-1, with TRBD2 matching over 16 bases. Germline V gene data show CDR1 as SGHRS and CDR2 as YFSETQ. The length of the CDR3 is 15 residues. The DNA read from the CDR3 is TGCGCCGGCAGCTCCGGGACTAGCGGGAGGGATGAG. This translates into CAGSSGTSGRDE. The full-length CDR3 reads as CAGSSGTSGRDEQFF.

About this clone itself: Read data end 3 residues before the CDR3 end; the end is taken from the germline J gene. The V call is TRBV12-3 or TRBV12-4, the J call TRBJ2-7; D unresolved. V was pared by 6 bases and J by 6 bases, with 12 bases between. The CDR3 runs 12 residues. CDR3 sequence reads: CASRKRVGEQYF. The DNA read from the CDR3 is TGTGCCAGCAGAAAAAGGGTGGGCGAG.

On this clone itself: The read gets to within 3 residues of the CDR3 end, and the germline J gene fills in the rest. The V gene is TRBV29-1, the J gene TRBJ2-1; possibly TRBD1 for D (6 bases). Per germline, CDR1 SQVTM and CDR2 ANQGSEA. Trimming stripped 0 bases from V and 9 bases from J, with 15 bases between. This CDR3 is 14 amino acids long. CDR3 DNA (partial): TGCAGCGTTGAAGATCTGGCAGGGGCGGGTGAG. Amino acid sequence: CSVEDLAGAGE. The full CDR3 sequence reads CSVEDLAGAGEQFF.